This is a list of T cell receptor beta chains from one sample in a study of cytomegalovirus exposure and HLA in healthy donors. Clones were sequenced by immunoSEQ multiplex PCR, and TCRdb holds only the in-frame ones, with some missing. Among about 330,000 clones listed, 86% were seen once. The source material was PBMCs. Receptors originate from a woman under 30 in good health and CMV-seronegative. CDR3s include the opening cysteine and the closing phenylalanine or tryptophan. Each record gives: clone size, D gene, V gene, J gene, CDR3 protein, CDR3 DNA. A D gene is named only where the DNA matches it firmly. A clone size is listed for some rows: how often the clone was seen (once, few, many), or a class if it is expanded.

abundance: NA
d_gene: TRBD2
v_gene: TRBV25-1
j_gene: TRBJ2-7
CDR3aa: CASSEWASGGAGLYEQYF
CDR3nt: TGTGCCAGCAGTGAATGGGCTAGCGGGGGTGCAGGGCTCTACGAGCAGTACTTC

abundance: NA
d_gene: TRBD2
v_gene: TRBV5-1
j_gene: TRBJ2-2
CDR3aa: CASSPPGRLAGTGELFF
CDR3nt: TGCGCCAGCAGCCCCCCCGGGCGGCTAGCGGGGACCGGGGAGCTGTTTTTT

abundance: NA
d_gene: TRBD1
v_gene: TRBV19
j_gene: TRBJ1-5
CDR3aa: CASSVGTGFNQPQHF
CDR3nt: TGTGCCAGTAGTGTCGGGACAGGGTTCAATCAGCCCCAGCATTTT

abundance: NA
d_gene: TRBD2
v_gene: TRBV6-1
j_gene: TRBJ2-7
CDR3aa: CASLAGENYEQYF
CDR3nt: TGTGCCAGTTTAGCGGGAGAGAACTACGAGCAGTACTTC

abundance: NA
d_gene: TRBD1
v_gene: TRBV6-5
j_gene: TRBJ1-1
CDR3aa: CASIGTGNTEAFF
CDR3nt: TGTGCCAGCATCGGGACAGGGAACACTGAAGCTTTCTTT

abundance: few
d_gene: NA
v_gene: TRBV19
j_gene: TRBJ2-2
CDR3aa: CASRNGGELFF
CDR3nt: TGTGCCAGTAGGAACGGCGGGGAGCTGTTTTTT

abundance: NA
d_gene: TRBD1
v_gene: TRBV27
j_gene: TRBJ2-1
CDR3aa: CASSLTGDYNEQFF
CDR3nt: TGTGCCAGCAGTTTAACAGGGGACTACAATGAGCAGTTCTTC

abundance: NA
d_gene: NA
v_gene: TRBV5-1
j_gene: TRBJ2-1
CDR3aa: CASRREGGSYNEQFF
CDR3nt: TGCGCCAGCAGGAGGGAGGGGGGCTCCTACAATGAGCAGTTCTTC

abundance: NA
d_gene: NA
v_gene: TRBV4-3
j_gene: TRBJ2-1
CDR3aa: CASSQVLAGYNEQFF
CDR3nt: TGCGCCAGCAGCCAAGTATTAGCTGGGTACAATGAGCAGTTCTTC

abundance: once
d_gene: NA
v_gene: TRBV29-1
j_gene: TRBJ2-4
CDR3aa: CSVGHGLNIQYF
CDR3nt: TGCAGCGTTGGACATGGTTTGAACATTCAGTACTTC

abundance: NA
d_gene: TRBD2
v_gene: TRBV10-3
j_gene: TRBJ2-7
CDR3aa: CAISETGGAEQYF
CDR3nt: TGTGCCATCAGTGAGACGGGAGGGGCCGAGCAGTACTTC

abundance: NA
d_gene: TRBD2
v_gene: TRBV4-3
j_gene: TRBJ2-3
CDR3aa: CASSQLTSGRVTDTQYF
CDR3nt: TGCGCCAGCAGCCAACTAACTAGCGGGAGGGTTACAGATACGCAGTATTTT

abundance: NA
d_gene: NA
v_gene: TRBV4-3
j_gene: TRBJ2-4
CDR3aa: CASSQDFTVPDIQYF
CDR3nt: TGCGCCAGCAGCCAAGATTTCACAGTCCCGGACATTCAGTACTTC

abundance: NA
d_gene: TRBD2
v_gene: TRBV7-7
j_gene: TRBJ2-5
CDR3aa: CASSLSPGLAGGGETQYF
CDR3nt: TGTGCTAGCAGCTTATCGCCGGGACTAGCGGGAGGCGGGGAGACCCAGTACTTC

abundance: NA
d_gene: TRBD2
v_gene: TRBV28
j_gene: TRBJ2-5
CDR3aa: CASRPGLAGRETQYF
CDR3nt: TGTGCCAGCAGACCCGGACTAGCGGGACGAGAGACCCAGTACTTC

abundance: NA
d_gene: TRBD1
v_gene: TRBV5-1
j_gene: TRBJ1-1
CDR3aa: CASSFDRGQGEAFF
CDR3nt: TGCGCCAGCAGCTTCGACAGGGGGCAAGGTGAAGCTTTCTTT

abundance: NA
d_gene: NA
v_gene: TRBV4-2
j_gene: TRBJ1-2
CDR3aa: CASSQEMAGNYGYTF
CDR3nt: TGTGCCAGCAGCCAAGAAATGGCAGGGAACTATGGCTACACCTTC

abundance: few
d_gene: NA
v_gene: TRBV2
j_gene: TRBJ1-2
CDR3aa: CASRGGYPEWGYTF
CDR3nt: TGTGCCAGCAGGGGAGGCTACCCGGAGTGGGGCTACACCTTC

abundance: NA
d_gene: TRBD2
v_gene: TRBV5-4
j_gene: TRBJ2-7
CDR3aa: CASSLWASGGLPYEQYF
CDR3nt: TGTGCCAGCAGCTTGTGGGCTAGCGGGGGGCTCCCCTACGAGCAGTACTTC

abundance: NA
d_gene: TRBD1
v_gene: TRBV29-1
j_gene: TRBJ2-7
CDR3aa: CSVIRGQAYEQYF
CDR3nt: TGCAGCGTGATAAGGGGACAGGCCTATGAGCAGTACTTC

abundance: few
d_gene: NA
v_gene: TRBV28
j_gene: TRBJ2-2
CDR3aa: CASSLTLAHSGELFF
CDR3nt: TGTGCCAGCAGTTTAACGCTAGCACACTCCGGGGAGCTGTTTTTT

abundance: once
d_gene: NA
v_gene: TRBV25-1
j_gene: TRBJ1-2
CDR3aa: CASSDVGDYGYTF
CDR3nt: TGTGCCAGCAGTGATGTCGGAGACTATGGCTACACCTTC

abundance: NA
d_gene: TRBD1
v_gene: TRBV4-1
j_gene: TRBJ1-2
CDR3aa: CASSPIGWTGSYGYTF
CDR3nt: TGCGCCAGCAGCCCTATAGGGTGGACAGGGTCCTATGGCTACACCTTC

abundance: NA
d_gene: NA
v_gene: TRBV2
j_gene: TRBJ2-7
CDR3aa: CASTMTRQTYEQYF
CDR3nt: TGTGCCAGCACGATGACTAGACAAACCTACGAGCAGTACTTC

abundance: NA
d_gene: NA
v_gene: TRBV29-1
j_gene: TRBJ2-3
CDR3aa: CSVDEATDTQYF
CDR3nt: TGCAGCGTTGACGAGGCCACAGATACGCAGTATTTT

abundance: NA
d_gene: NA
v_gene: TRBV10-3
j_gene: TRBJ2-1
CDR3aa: CAISRTDRAGFYNEQFF
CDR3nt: TGTGCCATCAGCCGGACGGACAGAGCTGGCTTCTACAATGAGCAGTTCTTC

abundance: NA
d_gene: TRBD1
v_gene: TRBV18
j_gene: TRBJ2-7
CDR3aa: CASSPASQGESGEQYF
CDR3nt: TGTGCCAGCTCACCCGCTAGCCAGGGGGAATCGGGCGAGCAGTACTTC

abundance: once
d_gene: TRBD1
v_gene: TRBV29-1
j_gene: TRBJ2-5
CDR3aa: CSVTGTAQETQYF
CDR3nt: TGCAGCGTCACCGGGACAGCTCAAGAGACCCAGTACTTC

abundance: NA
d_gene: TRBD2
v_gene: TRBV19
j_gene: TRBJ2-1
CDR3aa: CASGPSGRRTYNEQFF
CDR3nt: TGTGCCAGCGGTCCTAGCGGGAGAAGAACCTACAATGAGCAGTTCTTC